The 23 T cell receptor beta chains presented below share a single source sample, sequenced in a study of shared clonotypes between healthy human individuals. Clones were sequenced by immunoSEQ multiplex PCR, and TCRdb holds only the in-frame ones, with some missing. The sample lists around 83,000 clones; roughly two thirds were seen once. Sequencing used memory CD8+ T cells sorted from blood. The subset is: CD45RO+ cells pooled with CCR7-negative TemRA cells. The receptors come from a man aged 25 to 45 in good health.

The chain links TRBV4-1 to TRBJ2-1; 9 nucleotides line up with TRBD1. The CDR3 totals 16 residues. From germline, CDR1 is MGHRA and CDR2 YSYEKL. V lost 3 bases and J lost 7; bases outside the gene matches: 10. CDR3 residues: CASSHKPGQGSNEQFF. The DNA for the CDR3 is TGCGCCAGCAGCCACAAACCGGGACAGGGTTCGAATGAGCAGTTCTTC.

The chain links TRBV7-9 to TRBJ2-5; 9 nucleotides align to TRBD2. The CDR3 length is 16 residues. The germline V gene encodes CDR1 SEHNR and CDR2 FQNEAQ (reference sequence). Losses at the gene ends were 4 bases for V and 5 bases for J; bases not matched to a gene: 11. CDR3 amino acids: CASSSPIAGEPETQYF. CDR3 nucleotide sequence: TGTGCCAGCAGCTCACCCATAGCGGGAGAGCCGGAGACCCAGTACTTC.

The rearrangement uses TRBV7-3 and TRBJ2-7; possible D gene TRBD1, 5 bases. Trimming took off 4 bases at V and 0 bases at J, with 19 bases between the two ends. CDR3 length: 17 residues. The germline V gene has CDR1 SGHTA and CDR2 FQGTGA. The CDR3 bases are TGTGCCAGCAGCTCTATTACAGGTCCCCCGTTCTCCTACGAGCAGTACTTC. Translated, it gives CASSSITGPPFSYEQYF.

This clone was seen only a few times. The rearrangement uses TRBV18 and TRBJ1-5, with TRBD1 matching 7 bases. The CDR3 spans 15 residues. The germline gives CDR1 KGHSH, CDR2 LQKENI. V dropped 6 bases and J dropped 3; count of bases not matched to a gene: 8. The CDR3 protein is CASSPGQKYNQPQHF. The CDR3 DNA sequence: TGTGCCAGCTCCCCGGGACAGAAGTACAATCAGCCCCAGCATTTT.

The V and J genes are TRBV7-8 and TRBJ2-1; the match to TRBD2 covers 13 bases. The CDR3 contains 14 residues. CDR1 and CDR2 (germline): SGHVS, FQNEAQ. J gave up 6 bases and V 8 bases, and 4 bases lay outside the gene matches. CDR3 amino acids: CASGRTSGGNEQFF. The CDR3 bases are TGTGCCAGCGGCCGGACTAGCGGGGGCAATGAGCAGTTCTTC. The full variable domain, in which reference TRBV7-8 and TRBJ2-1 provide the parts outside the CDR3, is GAGVSQSPRYKVAKRGQDVALRCDPISGHVSLFWYQQALGQGPEFLTYFQNEAQLDKSGLPSDRFFAERPEGSVSTLKIQRTQQEDSAVYLCASGRTSGGNEQFFGPGTRLTVL.

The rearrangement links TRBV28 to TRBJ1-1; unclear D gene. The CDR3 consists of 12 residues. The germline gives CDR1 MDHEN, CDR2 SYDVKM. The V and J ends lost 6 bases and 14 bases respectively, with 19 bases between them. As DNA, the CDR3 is TGTGCCAGCAGCCCCAGTGGTACACCTTCCTTCTTT. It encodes CASSPSGTPSFF.

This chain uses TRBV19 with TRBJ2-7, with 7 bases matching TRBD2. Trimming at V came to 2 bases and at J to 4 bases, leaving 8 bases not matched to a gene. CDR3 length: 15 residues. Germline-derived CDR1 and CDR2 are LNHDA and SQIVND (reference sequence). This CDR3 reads CASSITAGVAYEQYF. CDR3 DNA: TGTGCCAGTAGTATAACGGCGGGAGTAGCGTACGAGCAGTACTTC.

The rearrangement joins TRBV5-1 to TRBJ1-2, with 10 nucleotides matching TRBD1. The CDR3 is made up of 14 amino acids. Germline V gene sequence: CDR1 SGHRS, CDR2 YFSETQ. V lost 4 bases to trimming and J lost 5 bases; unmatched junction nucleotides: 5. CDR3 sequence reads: CASSPRTGGYGYTF. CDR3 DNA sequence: TGCGCCAGCAGCCCGAGGACAGGGGGATATGGCTACACCTTC. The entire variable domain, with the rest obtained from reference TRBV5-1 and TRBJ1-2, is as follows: KAGVTQTPRYLIKTRGQQVTLSCSPISGHRSVSWYQQTPGQGLQFLFEYFSETQRNKGNFPGRFSGRQFSNSRSEMNVSTLELGDSALYLCASSPRTGGYGYTFGSGTRLTVV.

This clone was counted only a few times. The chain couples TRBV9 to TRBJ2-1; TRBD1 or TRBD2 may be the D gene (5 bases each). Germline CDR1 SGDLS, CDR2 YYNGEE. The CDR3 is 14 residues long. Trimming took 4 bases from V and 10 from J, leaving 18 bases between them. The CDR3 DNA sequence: TGTGCCAGCAGCCTCATGGGGACCGTATCCGAGCAGTTCTTC. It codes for CASSLMGTVSEQFF.

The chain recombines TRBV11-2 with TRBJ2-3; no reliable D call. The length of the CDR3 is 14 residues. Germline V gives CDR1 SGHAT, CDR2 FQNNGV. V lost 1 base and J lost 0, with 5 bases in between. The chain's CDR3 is CASSLGDSTDTQYF. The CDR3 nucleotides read TGTGCCAGCAGCTTAGGAGACAGCACAGATACGCAGTATTTT.

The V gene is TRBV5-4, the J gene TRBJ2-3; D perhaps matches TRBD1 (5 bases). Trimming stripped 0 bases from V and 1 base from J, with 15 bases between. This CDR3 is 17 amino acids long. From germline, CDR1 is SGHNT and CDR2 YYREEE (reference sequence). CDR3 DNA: TGTGCCAGCAGCTTGGCCTACGGCAGGGCCCGCACAGATACGCAGTATTTT. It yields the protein CASSLAYGRARTDTQYF.

The CDR3 sequence is CASSILANSYNEQFF. The CDR3, as DNA: TGTGCCAGTAGTATCTTAGCGAACTCCTACAATGAGCAGTTCTTC. This chain connects TRBV19 to TRBJ2-1; a weak D match, TRBD2 (5 bases). The V gene lost 3 bases and the J gene lost 0 bases, with 9 bases spanning the gap. The V gene's germline CDR1 is LNHDA and CDR2 SQIVND (reference sequence). The CDR3 has 15 amino acids.

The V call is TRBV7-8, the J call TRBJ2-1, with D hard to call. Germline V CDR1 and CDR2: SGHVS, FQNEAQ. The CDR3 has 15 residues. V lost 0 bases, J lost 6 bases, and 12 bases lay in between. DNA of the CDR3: TGTGCCAGCAGCTTAGCTGGGGATAGGAGCAATGAGCAGTTCTTC. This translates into CASSLAGDRSNEQFF.

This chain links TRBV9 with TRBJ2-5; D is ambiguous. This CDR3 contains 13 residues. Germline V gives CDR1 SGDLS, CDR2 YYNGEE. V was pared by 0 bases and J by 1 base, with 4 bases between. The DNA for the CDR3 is TGTGCCAGCAGCGTAGAGACCCAAGAGACCCAGTACTTC. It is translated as CASSVETQETQYF. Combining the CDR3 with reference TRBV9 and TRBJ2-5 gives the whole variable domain DSGVTQTPKHLITATGQRVTLRCSPRSGDLSVYWYQQSLDQGLQFLIQYYNGEERAKGNILERFSAQQFPDLHSELNLSSLELGDSALYFCASSVETQETQYFGPGTRLLVL.

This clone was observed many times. The CDR3 DNA reads as TGCGCCAGCAGCCAAGAACGTGCCAAGTACAATGAGCAGTTCTTC. It yields the protein CASSQERAKYNEQFF. The chain uses TRBV4-3 and TRBJ2-1; D gene uncertain. The germline V and J ends were trimmed by 0 bases and 4 bases, with 10 bases remaining between them. The V gene's germline CDR1 is LGHNA and CDR2 YSLEER. This CDR3 spans 15 amino acids.

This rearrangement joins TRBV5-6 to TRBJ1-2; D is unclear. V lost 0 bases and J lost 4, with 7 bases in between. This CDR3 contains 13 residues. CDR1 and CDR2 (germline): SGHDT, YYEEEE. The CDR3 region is CASSLDSLYGYTF. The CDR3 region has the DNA TGTGCCAGCAGCTTGGACAGCCTCTATGGCTACACCTTC.

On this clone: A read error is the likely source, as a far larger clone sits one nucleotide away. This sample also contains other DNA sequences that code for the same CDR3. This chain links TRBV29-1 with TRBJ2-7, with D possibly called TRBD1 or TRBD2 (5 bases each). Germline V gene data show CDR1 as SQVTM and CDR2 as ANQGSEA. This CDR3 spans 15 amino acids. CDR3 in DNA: TGCAGTGTTGCCGATCTGGGGGTAGGGTCCTACGAGCAGTACTTC. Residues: CSVADLGVGSYEQYF.

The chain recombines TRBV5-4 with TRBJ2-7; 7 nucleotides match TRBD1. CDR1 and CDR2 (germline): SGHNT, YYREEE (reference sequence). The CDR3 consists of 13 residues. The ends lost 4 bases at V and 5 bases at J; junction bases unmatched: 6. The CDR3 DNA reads TGTGCCAGCAGCCCGGAGACAGGGCACGAGCAGTACTTC. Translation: CASSPETGHEQYF.

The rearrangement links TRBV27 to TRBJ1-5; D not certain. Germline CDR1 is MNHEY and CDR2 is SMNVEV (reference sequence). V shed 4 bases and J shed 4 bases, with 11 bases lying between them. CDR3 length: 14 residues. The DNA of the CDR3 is TGTGCCAGCAGTTATTCTGGTTGGAATCAGCCCCAGCATTTT. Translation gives CASSYSGWNQPQHF.

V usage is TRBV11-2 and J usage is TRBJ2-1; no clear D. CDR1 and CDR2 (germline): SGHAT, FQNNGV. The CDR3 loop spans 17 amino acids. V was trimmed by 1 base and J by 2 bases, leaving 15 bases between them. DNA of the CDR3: TGTGCCAGCAGCTTAGCGGGTTTTTCGAGTGCCTACAATGAGCAGTTCTTC. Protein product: CASSLAGFSSAYNEQFF.

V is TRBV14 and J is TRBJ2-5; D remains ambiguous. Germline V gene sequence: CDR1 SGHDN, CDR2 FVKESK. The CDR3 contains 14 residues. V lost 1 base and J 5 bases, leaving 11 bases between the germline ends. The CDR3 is CASSQVESEETQYF. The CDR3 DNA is TGTGCCAGCAGCCAAGTAGAGTCAGAGGAGACCCAGTACTTC.

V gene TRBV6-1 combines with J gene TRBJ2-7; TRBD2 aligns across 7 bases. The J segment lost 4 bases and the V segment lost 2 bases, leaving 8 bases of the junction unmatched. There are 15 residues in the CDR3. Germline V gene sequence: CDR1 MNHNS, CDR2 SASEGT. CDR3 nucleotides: TGTGCCAGCAGTGAATTGGCGGGAGTGGGTTACGAGCAGTACTTC. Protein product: CASSELAGVGYEQYF.

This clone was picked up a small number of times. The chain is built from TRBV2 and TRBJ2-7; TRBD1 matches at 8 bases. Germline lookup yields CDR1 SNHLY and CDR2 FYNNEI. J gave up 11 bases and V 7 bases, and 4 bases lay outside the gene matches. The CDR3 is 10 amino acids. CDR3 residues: CASKDRVEYF. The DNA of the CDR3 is TGTGCCAGCAAGGACAGGGTGGAGTACTTC. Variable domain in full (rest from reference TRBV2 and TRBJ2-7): EPEVTQTPSHQVTQMGQEVILRCVPISNHLYFYWYRQILGQKVEFLVSFYNNEISEKSEIFDDQFSVERPDGSNFTLKIRSTKLEDSAMYFCASKDRVEYFGPGTRLTVT.